The rows below give T cell receptor beta chains drawn from one sample of a study of PD-1 blockade in classical Hodgkin lymphoma. Assay used: immunoSEQ multiplex PCR; TCRdb lists only in-frame clones, some missing. The table has roughly 30,000 clones, around 81% seen once. Sequencing used peripheral blood mononuclear cells (PBMCs), obtained before the fourth cycle of nivolumab. The receptors here all came from a human donor with classical Hodgkin lymphoma. Both conserved end residues are part of each CDR3. Each record gives: D gene, clone size, V gene, J gene, CDR3 DNA, CDR3 protein. D genes are given only for firm matches. Expanded clones get a size class; other rows say once, few or many, or leave the size out.

D: .
size: .
V: TRBV18
J: TRBJ2-5
DNA: TGTGCCAGCTCACCACGAGTCGCGGAGACCCAGTACTTC
CDR3: CASSPRVAETQYF

D: TRBD2
size: .
V: TRBV12-5
J: TRBJ2-7
DNA: TGTGCTAGTGCTGAAGCGGGGGAGCAGTACTTC
CDR3: CASAEAGEQYF

D: TRBD1
size: .
V: TRBV7-9
J: TRBJ1-3
DNA: TGTGCCAGCAGCCGGGGACAGGGGGAAGGAAACACCATATATTTT
CDR3: CASSRGQGEGNTIYF

D: .
size: .
V: TRBV19
J: TRBJ2-7
DNA: TGTGCCAGTAGTTCCCGAAGAGGGTGGAAGACCTACGAGCAGTACTTC
CDR3: CASSSRRGWKTYEQYF

D: TRBD1
size: .
V: TRBV14
J: TRBJ2-7
DNA: TGTGCCAGCCAGAGGACAGGGGGCTACGAGCAGTACTTC
CDR3: CASQRTGGYEQYF

D: .
size: .
V: TRBV27
J: TRBJ1-1
DNA: TGTGCCAGCAGGGGGACCAGGGTTACTGAAGCTTTCTTT
CDR3: CASRGTRVTEAFF

D: TRBD1
size: .
V: TRBV7-2
J: TRBJ1-2
DNA: TGTGCCAGCAGCTGGGACAGCCATGGCTACACCTTC
CDR3: CASSWDSHGYTF

D: .
size: .
V: TRBV4-3
J: TRBJ1-2
DNA: TGCGCCAGCAGCCAGGCGGAGGGGAGGGGCGCTAACTATGGCTACACCTTC
CDR3: CASSQAEGRGANYGYTF

D: TRBD1
size: .
V: TRBV19
J: TRBJ1-4
DNA: TGTGCCAGTCGGATGACCCAGGGACAGGGTAGAAAACTGTTTTTT
CDR3: CASRMTQGQGRKLFF

D: .
size: .
V: TRBV7-2
J: TRBJ1-1
DNA: TGTGCCAGCAGCCCCGGGACGGTGAACACTGAAGCTTTCTTT
CDR3: CASSPGTVNTEAFF

D: .
size: .
V: TRBV6-1
J: TRBJ1-4
DNA: TGTGCCAGCTGGGCAGGGGTTGAAAAACTGTTTTTT
CDR3: CASWAGVEKLFF

D: .
size: .
V: TRBV28
J: TRBJ1-5
DNA: TGTGCCAGCAGTCCGGGCCTTCGCAATCAGCCCCAGCATTTT
CDR3: CASSPGLRNQPQHF

D: .
size: .
V: TRBV14
J: TRBJ2-6
DNA: TGTGCCAGCAGCCAGCAGGGGTCTGGGGCCAACGTCCTGACTTTC
CDR3: CASSQQGSGANVLTF

D: .
size: .
V: TRBV19
J: TRBJ1-1
DNA: TGTGCCAGTAGCCCCAGGGGTAACACTGAAGCTTTCTTT
CDR3: CASSPRGNTEAFF

D: .
size: .
V: TRBV30
J: TRBJ2-2
DNA: TGTGCCTGGAGTCAGCCGTACACCGGGGAGCTGTTTTTT
CDR3: CAWSQPYTGELFF

D: .
size: .
V: TRBV19
J: TRBJ2-3
DNA: TGTGCCAGTAGTATACTAGCAGCCCAAGGGGCAGATACGCAGTATTTT
CDR3: CASSILAAQGADTQYF

D: .
size: .
V: TRBV5-1
J: TRBJ2-3
DNA: TGCGCCAGCAGCGTCCTCCAGGGCGGGGCTTTGGGAGATACGCAGTATTTT
CDR3: CASSVLQGGALGDTQYF

D: .
size: .
V: TRBV5-6
J: TRBJ2-3
DNA: TGTGCCAGCAGCTTGACAGGGTTGGGCACAGATACGCAGTATTTT
CDR3: CASSLTGLGTDTQYF

D: .
size: few
V: TRBV4-1
J: TRBJ1-1
DNA: TGCGCCAGCAGCCAAGGAAGGGGCGGGAAAACAAACACTGAAGCTTTCTTT
CDR3: CASSQGRGGKTNTEAFF

D: .
size: once
V: TRBV2
J: TRBJ1-3
DNA: TGTGCCAGCAGAAGGACATTCCTGTCTGGAAACACCATATATTTT
CDR3: CASRRTFLSGNTIYF

D: TRBD1
size: .
V: TRBV6-6
J: TRBJ2-2
DNA: TGTGCCAGTTCGGGGACAGTGGGCACCGGGGAGCTGTTTTTT
CDR3: CASSGTVGTGELFF

D: TRBD1
size: once
V: TRBV29-1
J: TRBJ2-3
DNA: TGCAGCGTTGATATAGGACAGGGGACAGATACGCAGTATTTT
CDR3: CSVDIGQGTDTQYF

D: TRBD2
size: .
V: TRBV19
J: TRBJ2-1
DNA: TGTGCCAGTTCTGCGAGCGGGAGTTTGTATGAGCAGTTCTTC
CDR3: CASSASGSLYEQFF